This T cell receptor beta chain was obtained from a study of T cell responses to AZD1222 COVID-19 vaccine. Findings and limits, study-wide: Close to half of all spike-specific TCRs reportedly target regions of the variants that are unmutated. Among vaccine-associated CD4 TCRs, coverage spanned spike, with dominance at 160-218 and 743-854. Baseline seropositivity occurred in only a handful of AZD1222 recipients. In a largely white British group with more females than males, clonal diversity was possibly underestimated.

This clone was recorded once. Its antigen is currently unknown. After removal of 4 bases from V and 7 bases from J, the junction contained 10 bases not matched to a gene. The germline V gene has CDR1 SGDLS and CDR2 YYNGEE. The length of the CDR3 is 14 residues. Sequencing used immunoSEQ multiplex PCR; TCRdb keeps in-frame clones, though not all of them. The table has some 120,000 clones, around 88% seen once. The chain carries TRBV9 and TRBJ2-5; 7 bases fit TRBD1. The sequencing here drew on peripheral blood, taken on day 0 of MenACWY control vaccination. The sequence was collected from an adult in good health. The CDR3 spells CASSPGQATGTQYF. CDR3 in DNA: TGTGCCAGCAGCCCAGGACAGGCCACCGGGACCCAGTACTTC.